The TCR beta chain under discussion was sequenced for a study of blood T cells in healthy people across ages (dated by TCRdb to the mid-2010s). For context, the study as a whole: In model experiments, template switching captured roughly one uniquely barcoded TCR beta cDNA molecule for every two T cells. The study analyzed two additional independent replicas of 1 million unique cDNA reads from the same blood draw for two donors, one aged 18 to 30 and one aged 80 or older. Four age groups were formed from the donors: young (average approximately 15 years), middle-aged (approximately 40), aged (62) and long-lived (82). To avoid experimental bias, donors of different ages were distributed randomly across sequencing lanes. Using deep sequencing normalized with unique cDNA molecular identifiers, the study measured how TCR beta repertoire diversity changes with age.

Receptors were amplified or captured by 5' RACE. Sequencing used an Illumina HiSeq 2500. The second PCR ran for roughly 7 to 11 cycles and used a J-beta primer mix along with a sample-barcoded 5' primer. A template-switch 5' adaptor carrying 12 random nucleotides introduced a unique molecular identifier onto each TCR beta cDNA molecule. At least 2.5 million CDR3-containing paired-end reads were obtained from each sample. First-strand cDNA synthesis was performed from all RNA using the Mint cDNA synthesis kit, with priming by a TRBC-specific oligonucleotide. Following uracil-DNA glycosylase treatment, all cDNA underwent a first 18-cycle PCR with the universal primers M1SS and BC2_uni_R. The authors' pipeline ran thus. For normalization, 1 million high-quality reads were randomly selected from each sample, with every read carrying a distinct molecular identifier. Instead of being binned into consensus sequences, reads with shared molecular identifiers were discarded. MiTCR, with a Q25 quality threshold and the strictest error-elimination algorithm, was used for CDR3 identification, clonotype clustering and error correction. Lower-bound total TCR beta diversity was estimated with a nonparametric unseen species model using Euler transformation. The raw public data were reprocessed by TCRdb itself: fastp quality trimming at Q25, MiXCR clonotype calling, in-frame beta chains only. CDR3 protein duplicates are merged, each entry listing the most common genes and DNA. TCRdb's processing, not the authors' own work, is the source of the V and J calls. For this sample there are some 790,000 distinct CDR3 sequences; 25% to 35% appear just once. 17% of the sample comes from the top ten.

The donors were some 36 Caucasian individuals from Russia, aged about 6 to 95 years, who were systemically healthy. Each donor gave ten milliliters of peripheral blood, drawn into EDTA-treated Vacutainer tubes. Ficoll-Paque density-gradient centrifugation was used to isolate PBMCs, with at least 6.5 million per sample. Trizol reagent was used to extract total RNA from the PBMCs, yielding at least 5.5 micrograms per sample. For every donor, flow cytometry on a PBMC aliquot measured the percentage of naive CD45RAhigh/CD27high T cells. Inclusive of the bounding cysteine and phenylalanine, the CDR3 is 15 residues long. Only the CDR3 portion is preserved as DNA: 45 bases, with reading frame beginning at the first base. The V and J ends are trimmed by 8 bases and 1 base, leaving 17 bases between them. CDR1 LNHDA and CDR2 SQIVND are derived from the germline V gene (reference sequence). This clonotype was seen only a few times. What this receptor recognizes is not known. Nothing much larger sits one base from this clone, and base qualities are not available.

Broader findings and caveats from the paper: Donor CMV infection status was unknown, potentially confounding age-related changes in expanded clonotypes. A strong correlation was found between observed TCR beta diversity and the percentage of naive T cells measured by flow cytometry. Compared with the aged group, the long-lived group had more naive CD4+ T cells, fewer expanded clones and increased TCR diversity, suggesting age selection. Because profiling used bulk unsorted PBMCs, naive and antigen-experienced compartments could not be compared conclusively. Estimates of total diversity based on one million sequenced T cells were considered lower bounds and underestimates. Observed TCR beta diversity per million T cells fell roughly linearly with age, and a significant reduction was already apparent by age about 38.

This TCR was recovered from a woman at least 80 years old in good health. Source material: blood. The sequence joins TRBV19 to TRBJ1-2, with TRBD1 tentatively as D gene (5 bases match). At the DNA level, the sequence is TGTGCCAGTTCTCATCCCGGGACGGTTAACTATGGCTACACCTTC. It translates as CASSHPGTVNYGYTF.